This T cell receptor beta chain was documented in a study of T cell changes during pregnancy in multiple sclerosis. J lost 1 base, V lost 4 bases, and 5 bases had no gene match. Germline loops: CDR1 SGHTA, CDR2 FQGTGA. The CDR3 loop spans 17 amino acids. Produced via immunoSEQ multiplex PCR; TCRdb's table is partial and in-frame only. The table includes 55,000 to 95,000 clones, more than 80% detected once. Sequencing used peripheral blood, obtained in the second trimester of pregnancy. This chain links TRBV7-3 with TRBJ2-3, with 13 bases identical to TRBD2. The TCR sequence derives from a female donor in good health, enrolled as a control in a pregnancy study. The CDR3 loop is CASSSFGLAGGTDTQYF. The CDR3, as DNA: TGTGCCAGCAGCTCCTTCGGACTAGCGGGGGGCACAGATACGCAGTATTTT.